Each of the 7 T cell receptor beta chains below was sequenced from the same sample in a study of blood T cell repertoires in COVID-19. The assay was immunoSEQ multiplex PCR, and TCRdb's table has in-frame clones only and misses some. The table records roughly 350,000 clones, about nine tenths of them present only once. Sequences were obtained from peripheral blood. All receptors derive from a woman aged 45-60 years with COVID-19, enrolled during active disease.

The chain is built from TRBV6-5 and TRBJ1-5; D not resolved. The CDR3 totals 14 residues. V lost 8 bases, J lost 6 bases, and 17 bases lay in between. The germline CDR1 and CDR2 sequences are MNHEY and SVGAGI. The CDR3 nucleotides read TGTGCCAGCTCCGTTCGGGGAATATTTCAGCCCCAGCATTTT. It is translated as CASSVRGIFQPQHF.

V gene TRBV7-9 combines with J gene TRBJ2-5, with TRBD2 matching 9 bases. The V segment lost 6 bases and the J segment 5 bases; nucleotides outside the gene matches: 13. The CDR3 totals 16 residues. Germline values: CDR1 SEHNR, CDR2 FQNEAQ (reference sequence). The CDR3 sequence: CASSFPGLALGETQYF. CDR3 DNA: TGTGCCAGCAGTTTCCCGGGACTAGCCCTGGGGGAGACCCAGTACTTC.

V is TRBV4-3 and J is TRBJ2-5; TRBD1 might be the D (5 bases). Germline V gene data show CDR1 as LGHNA and CDR2 as YSLEER. This CDR3 has 15 amino acids. V was cut by 3 bases and J by 5 bases, with 16 bases left in between. The CDR3 protein is CASSHGPGFWETQYF. The CDR3 DNA reads TGCGCCAGCAGCCACGGTCCAGGGTTTTGGGAGACCCAGTACTTC.

This clone was seen just once. V usage is TRBV4-3 and J usage is TRBJ2-2; no clear D gene. The germline V and J ends were trimmed by 0 bases and 7 bases, with 12 bases remaining between them. There are 15 residues in the CDR3. Germline-derived CDR1 and CDR2 are LGHNA and YSLEER. The CDR3 region has the DNA TGCGCCAGCAGCCAAGATTGGCAGACTGGCGGGGAGCTGTTTTTT. It specifies CASSQDWQTGGELFF.

V and J are TRBV5-5 and TRBJ1-1; TRBD1 matches at 11 bases. This CDR3 has 18 amino acids. Trimming at V came to 5 bases and at J to 4 bases, leaving 16 bases not matched to a gene. Germline CDR1 and CDR2: SGHKS and YYEKEE (reference sequence). The chain's CDR3 is CASSLLRGQGGRGTEAFF. CDR3 bases: TGTGCCAGCAGTTTGCTTCGGGGACAGGGGGGCCGTGGCACTGAAGCTTTCTTT.

This chain links TRBV11-2 with TRBJ2-3; TRBD2 matches at 9 bases. Germline-derived CDR1 and CDR2 are SGHAT and FQNNGV. Trimming at V came to 5 bases and at J to 4 bases, leaving 10 bases not matched to a gene. The CDR3 is made up of 16 amino acids. This chain's CDR3 is CASSIVAGVLADTQYF. CDR3 DNA: TGTGCCAGCAGCATTGTAGCGGGAGTGTTAGCAGATACGCAGTATTTT.

This chain uses TRBV7-3 with TRBJ2-5; the match to TRBD2 covers 14 bases. The trim removed 4 bases at V and 4 bases at J, leaving 2 bases unmatched. This CDR3 contains 15 residues. Per the germline V gene, CDR1 is SGHTA and CDR2 is FQGTGA. The CDR3 region is CASSSTSGRGETQYF. DNA of the CDR3: TGTGCCAGCAGCTCGACTAGCGGGAGGGGAGAGACCCAGTACTTC. Drawing the rest from reference TRBV7-3 and TRBJ2-5, the complete variable domain is GAGVSQTPSNKVTEKGKYVELRCDPISGHTALYWYRQSLGQGPEFLIYFQGTGAADDSGLPNDRFFAVRPEGSVSTLKIQRTERGDSAVYLCASSSTSGRGETQYFGPGTRLLVL.